The 14 T cell receptor beta chains given below trace back to one sample, sequenced in a study of PD-1 blockade in classical Hodgkin lymphoma. Every patient relapsed after autologous stem cell transplantation, and brentuximab vedotin exposure varied. Method: immunoSEQ multiplex PCR; TCRdb's copy keeps in-frame clones and lacks some. The top ten clones hold over 12% of a sample with 55,000 to 65,000 clones, 85% to 90% of them seen once. The input for sequencing was peripheral blood mononuclear cells (PBMCs), taken at baseline. The receptor set was obtained from a human donor with classical Hodgkin lymphoma.

The CDR3 here is CAISERLASNQPQHF. Here the CDR3 DNA reads TGTGCCATCAGTGAACGCCTTGCTAGCAATCAGCCCCAGCATTTT. The chain recombines TRBV10-3 with TRBJ1-5; D is undetermined. The CDR3 is 15 amino acids. CDR1 and CDR2 from the germline V gene are ENHRY and SYGVKD. Trimming left V 3 bases short and J 0 bases short, with 9 bases between.

The V and J genes are TRBV7-6 and TRBJ1-1; D may be TRBD1 (5 bases). Germline V lookup: CDR1 SGHVS, CDR2 FNYEAQ. This CDR3 has 14 residues. Trimming took off 5 bases at V and 2 bases at J, with 12 bases between the two ends. The CDR3 DNA follows: TGTGCCAGCAGCCCCGGACACTTTAACACTGAAGCTTTCTTT. Its translation is CASSPGHFNTEAFF.

The chain recombines TRBV2 with TRBJ1-3, with 7 bases that match TRBD1. Germline CDR1 SNHLY, CDR2 FYNNEI. CDR3 length equals 12 residues. The V and J ends lost 8 bases and 7 bases, in that order; junction bases with no gene match: 5. In DNA form, the CDR3 reads TGTGCCAGCTCGACAGGGTGGAACACCATATATTTT. Its protein is CASSTGWNTIYF.

V is TRBV5-1 and J is TRBJ1-2, with D perhaps matching TRBD1 (5 bases). V lost 0 bases and J 4 bases, leaving 7 bases between the germline ends. The CDR3 is 13 amino acids. Germline V lookup: CDR1 SGHRS, CDR2 YFSETQ. The CDR3 DNA reads TGCGCCAGCAGCTTGGAAACAGGCTATGGCTACACCTTC. Amino acid sequence: CASSLETGYGYTF.

This clone appeared a few times. The rearrangement joins TRBV9 to TRBJ2-2, with D possibly TRBD1 on 6 matching bases. V was clipped by 0 bases and J by 7 bases, with 13 bases between them. CDR1 and CDR2 (germline): SGDLS, YYNGEE. The CDR3 consists of 15 residues. CDR3 loop: CASSVGTEYGGELFF. The CDR3 region has the DNA TGTGCCAGCAGCGTAGGGACAGAATACGGCGGGGAGCTGTTTTTT.

The chain has TRBV9 and TRBJ2-2, with 8 bases that match TRBD2. The J segment lost 0 bases and the V segment lost 1 base, leaving 5 bases of the junction unmatched. Looked up from germline, CDR1 is SGDLS and CDR2 is YYNGEE. The CDR3 contains 17 residues. CDR3 residues: CASSVSPGGPNTGELFF. CDR3 DNA sequence: TGTGCCAGCAGCGTATCTCCGGGGGGGCCGAACACCGGGGAGCTGTTTTTT. Looking up the rest from reference TRBV9 and TRBJ2-2 gives the full variable domain: DSGVTQTPKHLITATGQRVTLRCSPRSGDLSVYWYQQSLDQGLQFLIQYYNGEERAKGNILERFSAQQFPDLHSELNLSSLELGDSALYFCASSVSPGGPNTGELFFGEGSRLTVL.

This chain uses TRBV6-1 with TRBJ1-2, with TRBD1 as a possible D gene (5 bases). This CDR3 is built from 15 residues. V lost 3 bases and J 5 bases, leaving 16 bases between the germline ends. Germline lookup yields CDR1 MNHNS and CDR2 SASEGT. CDR3 residues: CASSEKGGVGYGYTF. CDR3 DNA sequence: TGTGCCAGCAGTGAGAAAGGAGGGGTTGGTTATGGCTACACCTTC.

The chain carries TRBV7-6 and TRBJ1-3; possibly TRBD1 for D (5 bases). Germline lookup yields CDR1 SGHVS and CDR2 FNYEAQ. This CDR3 region has 15 residues. V was cut by 2 bases and J by 5 bases, with 13 bases left in between. This CDR3 is CASSLTAGIRNTIYF. CDR3 nucleotides: TGTGCCAGCAGCTTAACGGCAGGGATTAGAAACACCATATATTTT.

The gene calls are TRBV18 and TRBJ2-7; TRBD2 matches 8 bases. The junction had 18 bases not matched to a gene; V was cut back by 5 bases and J by 3 bases. Germline V gene data show CDR1 as KGHSH and CDR2 as LQKENI. The CDR3 covers 18 residues. The CDR3 nucleotides read TGTGCCAGCTCAACGGGGCTAGCGGGTGTGGAGGGGGTCTACGAGCAGTACTTC. Amino acid sequence: CASSTGLAGVEGVYEQYF.

Comment on this clone: Other DNA sequences in this specimen translate into the identical CDR3. The CDR3 coding sequence is TGTGCCAGCTCACCAGGACAGACCTACGAGCAGTACTTC. Encoded protein: CASSPGQTYEQYF. V and J are TRBV18 and TRBJ2-7, with a weak D call TRBD1 (6 bases). The ends were cut back, 2 bases at V and 2 bases at J, with 7 bases in the middle. The CDR3 sequence is 13 residues long. The germline V gene encodes CDR1 KGHSH and CDR2 LQKENI. The full variable domain, its missing parts supplied by reference TRBV18 and TRBJ2-7, is NAGVMQNPRHLVRRRGQEARLRCSPMKGHSHVYWYRQLPEEGLKFMVYLQKENIIDESGMPKERFSAEFPKEGPSILRIQQVVRGDSAAYFCASSPGQTYEQYFGPGTRLTVT.

The chain is built from TRBV7-2 and TRBJ2-2; TRBD2 matches at 7 bases. The CDR3 runs to 16 residues. After removal of 4 bases from V and 1 base from J, the junction contained 6 bases not matched to a gene. Germline V gene sequence: CDR1 SGHTA, CDR2 FQGNSA. The CDR3 nucleotides are TGTGCCAGCAGCTCTCCGTCGGGGGGGAACACCGGGGAGCTGTTTTTT. As protein: CASSSPSGGNTGELFF.

This clone was seen ten or more times. The chain employs TRBV2 and TRBJ2-1, with D possibly being TRBD1 (7 bases). V was trimmed by 5 bases and J by 7 bases, leaving 33 bases between them. The CDR3 contains 20 residues. Germline V gene data show CDR1 as SNHLY and CDR2 as FYNNEI. CDR3 in DNA: TGTGCCAGCAGTTTTCCCACGGGACAGACTGATGTTGGGGGGATAAATGAGCAGTTCTTC. Translation gives CASSFPTGQTDVGGINEQFF. The entire variable domain, with the rest obtained from reference TRBV2 and TRBJ2-1, is as follows: EPEVTQTPSHQVTQMGQEVILRCVPISNHLYFYWYRQILGQKVEFLVSFYNNEISEKSEIFDDQFSVERPDGSNFTLKIRSTKLEDSAMYFCASSFPTGQTDVGGINEQFFGPGTRLTVL.

This chain links TRBV5-1 with TRBJ1-1; perhaps TRBD1 as D (5 bases). This CDR3 has 15 residues. The ends were cut back, 1 base at V and 1 base at J, with 11 bases in the middle. Germline CDR1 reads SGHRS; CDR2 reads YFSETQ. In DNA form, the CDR3 reads TGCGCCAGCAGCTTGTTGGGACCGCCGAACACTGAAGCTTTCTTT. Amino acids: CASSLLGPPNTEAFF.

V is TRBV5-1 and J is TRBJ2-3; D is unclear. Germline V gene data show CDR1 as SGHRS and CDR2 as YFSETQ. The CDR3 consists of 12 residues. V was clipped by 1 base and J by 6 bases, with 6 bases between them. The CDR3 loop is CASSLYGDTQYF. CDR3 bases: TGCGCCAGCAGCTTGTACGGGGATACGCAGTATTTT.